Below are 5 T cell receptor beta chains sequenced from a single sample in a study of T cell responses to AZD1222 COVID-19 vaccine. Measured with immunoSEQ multiplex PCR; TCRdb has only the in-frame clones, and not every one. In the table there are approximately 89,000 clones, 88% of which are singletons. Sequences were derived from peripheral blood, sampled on day 0 of AZD1222 vaccination. These TCRs come from an adult in good health.

The rearrangement links TRBV5-1 to TRBJ2-1, with 9 bases that match TRBD1. With V trimmed by 1 base and J by 6 bases, 8 bases remained unmatched. The CDR3 runs 16 residues. From germline, CDR1 is SGHRS and CDR2 YFSETQ. The CDR3 here is CASSLFGTGRSNEQFF. The DNA for the CDR3 is TGCGCCAGCAGCTTGTTTGGGACAGGGAGATCCAATGAGCAGTTCTTC.

This rearrangement joins TRBV3-1 (or the pseudogene TRBV3-2) to TRBJ2-7; perhaps TRBD1 as D (5 bases). The CDR3 has 14 amino acids. Trimming stripped 4 bases from V and 0 bases from J, with 10 bases between. CDR1 and CDR2 (germline): LGHDT, YNNKEL (reference sequence). The CDR3 sequence: CASSLWTSSYEQYF. CDR3 in DNA: TGTGCCAGCAGCCTCTGGACATCCTCCTACGAGCAGTACTTC.

The chain joins TRBV19 to TRBJ1-1; D is unresolved. V was clipped by 5 bases and J by 11 bases, with 18 bases between them. The CDR3 has 13 residues. The V gene's germline CDR1 is LNHDA and CDR2 SQIVND (reference sequence). DNA of the CDR3: TGTGCCAGTAGTCCCAAGCCGTCCAGGTTGGCTTTCTTT. Amino acids: CASSPKPSRLAFF.

This clone came up a few times. The chain recombines TRBV7-8 with TRBJ1-2; D remains ambiguous. The CDR3 length is 14 residues. V gave up 7 bases and J gave up 6 bases, with 18 bases separating them. Germline V gene lookup returns CDR1 SGHVS and CDR2 FQNEAQ. CDR3 amino acids: CASTPIGVQNGYTF. The CDR3 DNA sequence: TGTGCCAGCACCCCTATCGGGGTACAAAATGGCTACACCTTC.

The V and J genes are TRBV5-1 and TRBJ2-1, with D perhaps matching TRBD1 (6 bases). Trimming removed 6 bases at V and 7 bases at J, with 23 bases between. The CDR3 sequence is 16 residues long. Germline V CDR1 and CDR2: SGHRS, YFSETQ. The CDR3 region is CASTPTDMRGWNEQFF. CDR3 DNA sequence: TGCGCCAGCACCCCGACCGACATGAGGGGGTGGAATGAGCAGTTCTTC.